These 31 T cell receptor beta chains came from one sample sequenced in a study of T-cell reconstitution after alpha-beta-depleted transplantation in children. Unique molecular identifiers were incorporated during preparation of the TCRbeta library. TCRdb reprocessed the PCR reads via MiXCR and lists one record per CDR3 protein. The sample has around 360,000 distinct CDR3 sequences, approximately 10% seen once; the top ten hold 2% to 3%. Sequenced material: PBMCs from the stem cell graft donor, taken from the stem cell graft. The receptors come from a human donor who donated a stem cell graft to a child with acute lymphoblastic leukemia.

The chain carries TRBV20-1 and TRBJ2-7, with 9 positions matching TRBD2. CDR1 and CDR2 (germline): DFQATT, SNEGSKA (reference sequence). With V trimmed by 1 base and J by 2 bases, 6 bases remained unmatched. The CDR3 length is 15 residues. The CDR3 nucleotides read TGCAGTGCTAGAGGACTACTAGCGGGCGCCTACGAGCAGTACTTC. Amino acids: CSARGLLAGAYEQYF.

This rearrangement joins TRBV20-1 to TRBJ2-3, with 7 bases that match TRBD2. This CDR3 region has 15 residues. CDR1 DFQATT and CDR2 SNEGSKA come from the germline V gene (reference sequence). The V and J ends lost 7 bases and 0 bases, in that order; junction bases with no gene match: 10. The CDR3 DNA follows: TGCAGTGGGGCTCTTAGCGGGCGTAGCACAGATACGCAGTATTTT. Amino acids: CSGALSGRSTDTQYF.

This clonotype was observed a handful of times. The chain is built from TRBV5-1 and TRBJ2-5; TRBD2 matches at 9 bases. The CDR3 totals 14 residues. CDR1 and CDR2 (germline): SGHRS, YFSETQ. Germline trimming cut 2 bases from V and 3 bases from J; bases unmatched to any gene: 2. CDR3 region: CASSFSGSEETQYF. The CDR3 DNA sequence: TGCGCCAGCAGCTTTAGCGGGAGCGAAGAGACCCAGTACTTC.

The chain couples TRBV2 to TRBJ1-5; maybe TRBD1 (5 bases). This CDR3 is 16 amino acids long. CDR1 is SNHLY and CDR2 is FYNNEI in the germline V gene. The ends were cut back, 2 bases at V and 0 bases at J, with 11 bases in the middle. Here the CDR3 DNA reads TGTGCCAGCAGTGAATTCCGACAGTCTAGCAATCAGCCCCAGCATTTT. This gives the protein CASSEFRQSSNQPQHF. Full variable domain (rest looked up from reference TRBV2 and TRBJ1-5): EPEVTQTPSHQVTQMGQEVILRCVPISNHLYFYWYRQILGQKVEFLVSFYNNEISEKSEIFDDQFSVERPDGSNFTLKIRSTKLEDSAMYFCASSEFRQSSNQPQHFGDGTRLSIL.

As DNA, the CDR3 is TGCGCCAGCAGCTTGTACCCGGGGGTAGATACGCAGTATTTT. Translating gives CASSLYPGVDTQYF. The chain recombines TRBV5-1 with TRBJ2-3, with a tentative D call TRBD2 (6 bases). The CDR3 has 14 amino acids. Germline lookup yields CDR1 SGHRS and CDR2 YFSETQ. The V end was cut by 1 base, the J end by 5 bases, with 11 bases between.

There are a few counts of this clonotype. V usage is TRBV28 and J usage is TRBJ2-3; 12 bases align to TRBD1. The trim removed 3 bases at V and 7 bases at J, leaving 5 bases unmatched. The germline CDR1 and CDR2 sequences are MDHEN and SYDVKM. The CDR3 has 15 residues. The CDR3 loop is CASSFGGQGAYTQYF. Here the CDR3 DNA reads TGTGCCAGCAGTTTCGGGGGACAGGGGGCTTATACGCAGTATTTT.

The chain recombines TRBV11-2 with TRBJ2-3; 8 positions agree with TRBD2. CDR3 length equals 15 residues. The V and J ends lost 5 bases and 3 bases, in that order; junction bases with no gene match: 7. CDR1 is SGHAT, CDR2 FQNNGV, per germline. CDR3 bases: TGTGCCAGCAGCCCCCCGGGAGGGCGGACAGATACGCAGTATTTT. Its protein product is CASSPPGGRTDTQYF.

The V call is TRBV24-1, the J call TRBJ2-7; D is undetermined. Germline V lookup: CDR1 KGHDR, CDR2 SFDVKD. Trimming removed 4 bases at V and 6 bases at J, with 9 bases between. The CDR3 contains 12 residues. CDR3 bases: TGTGCCACCAGTGACCTTTGGGGCGAGCAGTACTTC. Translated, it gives CATSDLWGEQYF.

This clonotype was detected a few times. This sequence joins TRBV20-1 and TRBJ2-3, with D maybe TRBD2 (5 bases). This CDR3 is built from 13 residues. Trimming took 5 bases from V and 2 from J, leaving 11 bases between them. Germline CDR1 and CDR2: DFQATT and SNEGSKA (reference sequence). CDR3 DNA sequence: TGCAGTGCTTTCGGACTTAACACAGATACGCAGTATTTT. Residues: CSAFGLNTDTQYF.

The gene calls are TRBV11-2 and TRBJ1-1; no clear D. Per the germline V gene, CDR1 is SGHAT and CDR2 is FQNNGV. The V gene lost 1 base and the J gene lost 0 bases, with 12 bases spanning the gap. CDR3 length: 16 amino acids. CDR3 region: CASSLGVATMNTEAFF. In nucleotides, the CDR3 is TGTGCCAGCAGCTTAGGGGTAGCCACTATGAACACTGAAGCTTTCTTT.

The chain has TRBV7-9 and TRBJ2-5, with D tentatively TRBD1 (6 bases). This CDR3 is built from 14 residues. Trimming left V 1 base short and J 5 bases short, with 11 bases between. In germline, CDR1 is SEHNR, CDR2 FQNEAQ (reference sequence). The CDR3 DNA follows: TGTGCCAGCAGCTTAGTGGGGGCTGGGGAGACCCAGTACTTC. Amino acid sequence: CASSLVGAGETQYF.

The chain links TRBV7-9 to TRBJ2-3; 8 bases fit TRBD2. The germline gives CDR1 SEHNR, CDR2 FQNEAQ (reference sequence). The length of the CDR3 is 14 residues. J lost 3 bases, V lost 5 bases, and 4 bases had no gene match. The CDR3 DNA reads TGTGCCAGCAGCCGGACTAGCCTTACAGATACGCAGTATTTT. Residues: CASSRTSLTDTQYF.

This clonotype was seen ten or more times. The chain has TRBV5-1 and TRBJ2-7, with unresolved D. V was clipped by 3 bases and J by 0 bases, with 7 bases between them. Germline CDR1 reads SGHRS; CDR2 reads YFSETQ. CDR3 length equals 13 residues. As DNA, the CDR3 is TGCGCCAGCAGCTCCCGGGTCTCCTACGAGCAGTACTTC. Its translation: CASSSRVSYEQYF.

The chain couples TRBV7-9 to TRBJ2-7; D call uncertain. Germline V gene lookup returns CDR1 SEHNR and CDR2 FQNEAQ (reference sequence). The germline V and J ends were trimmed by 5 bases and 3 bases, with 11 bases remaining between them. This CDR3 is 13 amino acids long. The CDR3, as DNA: TGTGCCAGCAGCCCCAGCACAAACTACGAGCAGTACTTC. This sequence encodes CASSPSTNYEQYF.

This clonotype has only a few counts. CDR3 residues: CASSQPRDRDEKLFF. CDR3 sequence (DNA): TGCGCCAGCAGCCAACCTCGGGACAGGGATGAAAAACTGTTTTTT. The gene calls are TRBV4-1 and TRBJ1-4; the match to TRBD1 covers 9 bases. From germline, CDR1 is MGHRA and CDR2 YSYEKL. Unmatched junction bases numbered 4, after V lost 2 bases and J lost 6 bases. There are 15 residues in the CDR3.

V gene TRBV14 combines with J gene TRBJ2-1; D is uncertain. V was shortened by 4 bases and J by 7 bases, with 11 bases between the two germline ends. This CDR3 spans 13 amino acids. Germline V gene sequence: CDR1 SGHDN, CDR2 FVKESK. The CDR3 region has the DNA TGTGCCAGCAGCCCCGACGTCGGTAATGAGCAGTTCTTC. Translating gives CASSPDVGNEQFF.

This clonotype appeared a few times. For the CDR3, the DNA is TGTGCCAGCAGCTTACTAGCGTCCCAAGATACGCAGTATTTT. It codes for CASSLLASQDTQYF. The V call is TRBV7-2, the J call TRBJ2-3, with D possibly being TRBD2 (6 bases). There are 14 residues in the CDR3. The V end lost 2 bases, the J end lost 5 bases, and 11 bases lay between the germline ends. Germline V CDR1 and CDR2: SGHTA, FQGNSA.

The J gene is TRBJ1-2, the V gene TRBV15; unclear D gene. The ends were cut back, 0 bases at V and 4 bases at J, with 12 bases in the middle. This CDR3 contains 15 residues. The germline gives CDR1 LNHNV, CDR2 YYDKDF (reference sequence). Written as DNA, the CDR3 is TGTGCCACCAGCAGAGATGGGGTATCGAGCTATGGCTACACCTTC. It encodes CATSRDGVSSYGYTF.

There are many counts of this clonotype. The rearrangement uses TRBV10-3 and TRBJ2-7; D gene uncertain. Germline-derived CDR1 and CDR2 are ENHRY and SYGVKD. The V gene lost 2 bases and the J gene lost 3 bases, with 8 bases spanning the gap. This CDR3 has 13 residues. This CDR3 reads CAISEGRSYEQYF. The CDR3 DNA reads TGTGCCATCAGTGAGGGACGGAGCTACGAGCAGTACTTC.

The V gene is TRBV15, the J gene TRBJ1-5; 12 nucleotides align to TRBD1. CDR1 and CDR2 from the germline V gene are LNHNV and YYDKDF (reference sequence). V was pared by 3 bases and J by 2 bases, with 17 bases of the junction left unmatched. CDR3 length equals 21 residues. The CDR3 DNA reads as TGTGCCACCAGCAGCCTGCGGCCGCGGGGACAGGGGGCTTGGCGCAATCAGCCCCAGCATTTT. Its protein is CATSSLRPRGQGAWRNQPQHF.

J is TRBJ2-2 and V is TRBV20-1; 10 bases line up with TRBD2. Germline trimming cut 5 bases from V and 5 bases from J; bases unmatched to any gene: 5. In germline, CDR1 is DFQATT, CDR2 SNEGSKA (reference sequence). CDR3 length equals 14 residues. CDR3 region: CSASLAGVTGELFF. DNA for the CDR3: TGCAGTGCTTCCCTAGCGGGAGTAACCGGGGAGCTGTTTTTT.

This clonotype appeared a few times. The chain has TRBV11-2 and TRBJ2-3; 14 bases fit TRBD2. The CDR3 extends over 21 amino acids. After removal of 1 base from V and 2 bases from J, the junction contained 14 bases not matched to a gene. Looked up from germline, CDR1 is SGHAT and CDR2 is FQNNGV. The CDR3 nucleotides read TGTGCCAGCAGCTTAGGCCCCCGGGGGACTAGCGGGAGTCCCTTCACAGATACGCAGTATTTT. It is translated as CASSLGPRGTSGSPFTDTQYF. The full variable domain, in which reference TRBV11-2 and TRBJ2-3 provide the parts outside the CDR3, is EAGVAQSPRYKIIEKRQSVAFWCNPISGHATLYWYQQILGQGPKLLIQFQNNGVVDDSQLPKDRFSAERLKGVDSTLKIQPAKLEDSAVYLCASSLGPRGTSGSPFTDTQYFGPGTRLTVL.

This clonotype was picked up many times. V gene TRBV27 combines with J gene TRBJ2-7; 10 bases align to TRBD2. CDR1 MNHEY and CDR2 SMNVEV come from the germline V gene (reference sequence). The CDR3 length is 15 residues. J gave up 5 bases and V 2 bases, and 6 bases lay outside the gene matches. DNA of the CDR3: TGTGCCAGCAGTTTAGCTAGCGGGAGAGTCAACGAGCAGTACTTC. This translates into CASSLASGRVNEQYF.

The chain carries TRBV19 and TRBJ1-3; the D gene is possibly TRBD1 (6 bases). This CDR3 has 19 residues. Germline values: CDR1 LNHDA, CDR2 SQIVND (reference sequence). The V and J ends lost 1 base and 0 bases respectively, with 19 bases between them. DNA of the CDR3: TGTGCCAGTAGTATAGTCCGGGGGCAGGAGAGCCGCTCTGGAAACACCATATATTTT. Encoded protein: CASSIVRGQESRSGNTIYF.

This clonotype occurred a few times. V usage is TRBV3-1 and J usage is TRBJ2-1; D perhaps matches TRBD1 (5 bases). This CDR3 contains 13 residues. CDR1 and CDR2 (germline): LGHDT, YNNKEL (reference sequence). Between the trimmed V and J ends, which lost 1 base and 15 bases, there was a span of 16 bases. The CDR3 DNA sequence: TGTGCCAGCAGCCAAGGGGCCGAAGGGGCTTCGTTCTTC. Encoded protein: CASSQGAEGASFF.

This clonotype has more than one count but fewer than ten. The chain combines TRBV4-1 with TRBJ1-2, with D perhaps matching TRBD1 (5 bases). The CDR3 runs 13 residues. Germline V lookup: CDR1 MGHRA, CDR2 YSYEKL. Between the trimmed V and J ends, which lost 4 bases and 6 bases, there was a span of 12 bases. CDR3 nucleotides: TGCGCCAGCAGCCGTACGGGACCGGATGGCTACACCTTC. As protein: CASSRTGPDGYTF.

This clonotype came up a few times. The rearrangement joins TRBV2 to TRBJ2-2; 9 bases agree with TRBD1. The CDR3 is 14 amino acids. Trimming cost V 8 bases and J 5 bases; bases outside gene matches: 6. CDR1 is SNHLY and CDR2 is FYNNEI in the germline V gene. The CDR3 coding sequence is TGTGCCAGCGGGGGACAGGGACCGACCGGGGAGCTGTTTTTT. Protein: CASGGQGPTGELFF.

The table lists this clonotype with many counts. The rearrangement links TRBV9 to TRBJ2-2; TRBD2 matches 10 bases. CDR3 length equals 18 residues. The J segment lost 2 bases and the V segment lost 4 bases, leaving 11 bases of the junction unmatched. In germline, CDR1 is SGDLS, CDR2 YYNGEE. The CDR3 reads CASSPLPTSGFNTGELFF. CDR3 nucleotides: TGTGCCAGCAGCCCGCTTCCGACTAGCGGGTTCAACACCGGGGAGCTGTTTTTT.

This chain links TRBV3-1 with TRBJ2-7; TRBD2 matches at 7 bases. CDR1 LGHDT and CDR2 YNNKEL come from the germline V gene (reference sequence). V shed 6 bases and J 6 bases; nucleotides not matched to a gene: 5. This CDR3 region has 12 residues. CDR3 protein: CASSYTSAEQYF. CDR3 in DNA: TGTGCCAGCAGTTACACTAGCGCCGAGCAGTACTTC.

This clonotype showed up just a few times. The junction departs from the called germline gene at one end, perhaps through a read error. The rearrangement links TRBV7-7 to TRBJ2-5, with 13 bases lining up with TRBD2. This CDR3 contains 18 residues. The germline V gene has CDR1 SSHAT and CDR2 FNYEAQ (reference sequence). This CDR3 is CASSRWTSGSRFLETQYF. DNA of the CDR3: TGTGCTAGCAGCCGATGGACTAGCGGGAGTAGGTTCTTAGAGACCCAGTACTTC.

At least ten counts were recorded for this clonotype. The CDR3, as DNA: TGTGCCAGCAGGCACCGGGAAAGCAATCAGCCCCAGCATTTT. It yields the protein CASRHRESNQPQHF. The chain carries TRBV27 and TRBJ1-5, with D hard to call. V shed 6 bases and J shed 1 base, with 10 bases lying between them. The V gene's germline CDR1 is MNHEY and CDR2 SMNVEV (reference sequence). The CDR3 loop spans 14 amino acids.